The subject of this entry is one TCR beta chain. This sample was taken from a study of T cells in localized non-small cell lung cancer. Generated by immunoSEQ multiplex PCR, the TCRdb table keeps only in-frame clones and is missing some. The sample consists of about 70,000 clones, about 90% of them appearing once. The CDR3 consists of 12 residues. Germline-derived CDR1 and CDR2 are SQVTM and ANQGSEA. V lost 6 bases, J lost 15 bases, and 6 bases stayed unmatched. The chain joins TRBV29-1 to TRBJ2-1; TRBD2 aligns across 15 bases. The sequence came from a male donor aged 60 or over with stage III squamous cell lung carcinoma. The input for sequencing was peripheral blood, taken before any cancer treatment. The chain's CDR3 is CSVWTSGGALFF. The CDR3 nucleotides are TGCAGCGTCTGGACTAGCGGGGGGGCTTTGTTCTTC.